This entry features one T cell receptor beta chain sequence. These data originate in a study of blood T cell repertoires in COVID-19. Turning to the study itself: Sites in the United States, Italy and Spain provided acute and convalescent COVID-19 samples. PBMCs, B-cell-depleted T cells, or T cells were the source of the cDNA or gDNA that made up the material.

Original handling: Scientists estimated how many nucleated cells there were by amplifying reference gene primers. Here immunoSEQ multiplex PCR was the method, and the copy in TCRdb shows in-frame clones only, minus some. V, J and clone size derive from that table, while D and trimming were established from the DNA sequence. Of about 220,000 clones in the sample, 65% to 85% were seen once. Germline V gene data show CDR1 as LNHDA and CDR2 as SQIVND (reference sequence). V was trimmed by 7 bases and J by 4 bases, leaving 26 bases between them. The CDR3 totals 18 residues. The clonotype was recovered from a human donor in a cohort sampled during active COVID-19. The chain joins TRBV19 to TRBJ1-5, with unresolved D. Specimen: peripheral blood. The CDR3 bases are TGTGCCAGTACCCCCCGTTCTGGGCAGGTTGGGAGAAATCAGCCCCAGCATTTT. Translated, it gives CASTPRSGQVGRNQPQHF.